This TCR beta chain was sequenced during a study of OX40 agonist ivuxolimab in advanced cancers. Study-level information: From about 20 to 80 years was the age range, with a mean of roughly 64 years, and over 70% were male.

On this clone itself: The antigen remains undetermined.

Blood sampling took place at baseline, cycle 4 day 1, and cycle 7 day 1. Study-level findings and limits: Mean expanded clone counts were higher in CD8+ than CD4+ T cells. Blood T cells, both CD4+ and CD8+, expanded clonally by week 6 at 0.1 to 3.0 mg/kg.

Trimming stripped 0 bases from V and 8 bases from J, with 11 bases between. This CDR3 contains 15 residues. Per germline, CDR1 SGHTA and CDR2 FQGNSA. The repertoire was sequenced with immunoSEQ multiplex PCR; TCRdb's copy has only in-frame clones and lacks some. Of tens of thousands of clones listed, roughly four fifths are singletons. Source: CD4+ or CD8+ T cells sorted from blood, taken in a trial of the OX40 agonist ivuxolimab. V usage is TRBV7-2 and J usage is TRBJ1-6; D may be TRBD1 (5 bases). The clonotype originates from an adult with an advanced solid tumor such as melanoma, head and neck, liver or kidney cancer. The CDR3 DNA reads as TGTGCCAGCAGCTTAGCGGGACGGTTGGATTCACCCCTCCACTTT. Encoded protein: CASSLAGRLDSPLHF.